The rows below give T cell receptor beta chains drawn from one sample of a study of metastatic and nonmetastatic thyroid tumors. From the PCR reads, TCRdb re-called clones with MiXCR. The sample carries over 25,000 clones, 10% to 11% recorded once. The sequenced sample consisted of blood. These receptor sequences come from a female donor with papillary thyroid cancer or a benign thyroid nodule (not recorded which). Some clones in this sample may be carry-over from other donors' samples. Each CDR3 is given with its conserved first and last residue. Each record gives: CDR3 DNA, CDR3 protein, V gene, J gene, clone size, D gene. The D gene is left open where the match is weak. The size of a clone is reported for some rows only, either as once, few or many, or as a class for expanded clones.

DNA: TGTGCCAGCAGCCCCAGACTAGCGGGAGTGGACTACGAGCAGTACTTC
CDR3: CASSPRLAGVDYEQYF
V: TRBV11-2
J: TRBJ2-7
size: many
D: TRBD2

DNA: TGTGCCATCAGTGGTGGGACAGGGCGGGACACTGAAACTTTCTTT
CDR3: CAISGGTGRDTETFF
V: TRBV10-3
J: TRBJ1-1
size: -
D: TRBD1

DNA: TGTGCCAGCAGCTCTAGCGGGAGGGCCCTGGAAACCTACAATGAGCAGTTCTTC
CDR3: CASSSSGRALETYNEQFF
V: TRBV2
J: TRBJ2-1
size: many
D: TRBD2

DNA: TGCGCCAGCAGCCAAGACCAGGGGTGGGCCATATATTTT
CDR3: CASSQDQGWAIYF
V: TRBV4-3
J: TRBJ1-3
size: many
D: -

DNA: TGCGCCAGCAGTGTATTGGCTAGCGTGTACAATGAGCAGTTCTTC
CDR3: CASSVLASVYNEQFF
V: TRBV10-2
J: TRBJ2-1
size: many
D: -

DNA: TGTGCCAGCAGCCCTCGAACCCTGGGGGAAGCTTTCTTT
CDR3: CASSPRTLGEAFF
V: TRBV7-9
J: TRBJ1-1
size: -
D: -

DNA: TGTGCCAGTAGTTACAGGGTCAACTATGGCTACACCTTC
CDR3: CASSYRVNYGYTF
V: TRBV19
J: TRBJ1-2
size: many
D: -

DNA: TGTGCCAGCAGTCTTCACCCGACGAGCACAGATACGCAGTATTTT
CDR3: CASSLHPTSTDTQYF
V: TRBV6-1
J: TRBJ2-3
size: -
D: -

DNA: TGTGCCAGCAGTTTGGAAGCGGGGGGTTACAATGAGCAGTTCTTC
CDR3: CASSLEAGGYNEQFF
V: TRBV28
J: TRBJ2-1
size: -
D: TRBD2

DNA: TGTGCCAGCTCCGCGGAGGGGTCAGAGACCCAGTACTTC
CDR3: CASSAEGSETQYF
V: TRBV28
J: TRBJ2-5
size: many
D: -

DNA: TGTGCCAGTAGACTACAGGGGTACTCTGGGGCCAACGTCCTGACTTTC
CDR3: CASRLQGYSGANVLTF
V: TRBV19
J: TRBJ2-6
size: many
D: TRBD1

DNA: TGTGCCAGTAGTATAAGGGGGCGGAACAATGAGCAGTTCTTC
CDR3: CASSIRGRNNEQFF
V: TRBV19
J: TRBJ2-1
size: -
D: TRBD1

DNA: TGTGCCAGTAGTATAGCAGGGTCGGGCTCCTACAATGAGCAGTTCTTC
CDR3: CASSIAGSGSYNEQFF
V: TRBV19
J: TRBJ2-1
size: many
D: -

DNA: TGTGCCAGCAGCCCGGCCGGGACTGGGGAAGAGACCCAGTACTTC
CDR3: CASSPAGTGEETQYF
V: TRBV11-3
J: TRBJ2-5
size: many
D: -

DNA: TGTGCCAGCAGCCAAGCATACTCTGGGGCCAACGTCCTGACTTTC
CDR3: CASSQAYSGANVLTF
V: TRBV4-2
J: TRBJ2-6
size: many
D: -

DNA: TGTGCCAGCAGTCCACAGGGGGTGGGGGGGAGGGGCAGATACGAGCAGTACTTC
CDR3: CASSPQGVGGRGRYEQYF
V: TRBV27
J: TRBJ2-7
size: -
D: -

DNA: TGTGCCAGCAGTGTCTCCGGGACAGGCCAAAGGGAGCAGTACTTC
CDR3: CASSVSGTGQREQYF
V: TRBV6-1
J: TRBJ2-7
size: -
D: TRBD1

DNA: TGTGCCAGCAGCGTAACAGGGCGACGGGGCACTGAAGCTTTCTTT
CDR3: CASSVTGRRGTEAFF
V: TRBV7-6
J: TRBJ1-1
size: few
D: -

DNA: TGTGCCAGCAGCTCCGGCCCAGGGGGAGCCTACGAGCAGTACTTC
CDR3: CASSSGPGGAYEQYF
V: TRBV7-9
J: TRBJ2-7
size: many
D: TRBD1

DNA: TGTGCCAGCAGCCCAAAGAGCGGGGTAGCTGAAGCTTTCTTT
CDR3: CASSPKSGVAEAFF
V: TRBV9
J: TRBJ1-1
size: many
D: -

DNA: TGTGCCAGCAGTTTCGGCAGGGAGGTCACCGGGGAGCTGTTTTTT
CDR3: CASSFGREVTGELFF
V: TRBV28
J: TRBJ2-2
size: few
D: -

DNA: TGTGCCAGCAGCCTATCACCGGGGGGAGAGGCTAATGAAAAACTGTTTTTT
CDR3: CASSLSPGGEANEKLFF
V: TRBV12-3/TRBV12-4
J: TRBJ1-4
size: many
D: -